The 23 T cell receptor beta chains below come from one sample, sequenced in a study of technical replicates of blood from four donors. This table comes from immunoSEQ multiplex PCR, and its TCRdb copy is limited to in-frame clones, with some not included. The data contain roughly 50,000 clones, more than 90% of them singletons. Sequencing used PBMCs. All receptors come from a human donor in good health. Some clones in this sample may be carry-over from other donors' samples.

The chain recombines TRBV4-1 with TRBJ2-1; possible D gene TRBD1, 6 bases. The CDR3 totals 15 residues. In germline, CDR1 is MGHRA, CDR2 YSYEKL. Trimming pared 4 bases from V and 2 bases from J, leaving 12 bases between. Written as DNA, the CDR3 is TGCGCCAGCAGCCCAGAGGGGGACACCTACAATGAGCAGTTCTTC. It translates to CASSPEGDTYNEQFF.

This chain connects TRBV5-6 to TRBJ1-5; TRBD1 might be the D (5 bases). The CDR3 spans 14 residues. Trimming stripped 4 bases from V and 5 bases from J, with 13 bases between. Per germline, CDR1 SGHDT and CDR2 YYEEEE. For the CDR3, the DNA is TGTGCCAGCAGCCGCTTTCGGGGGGATCAGCCCCAGCATTTT. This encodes CASSRFRGDQPQHF.

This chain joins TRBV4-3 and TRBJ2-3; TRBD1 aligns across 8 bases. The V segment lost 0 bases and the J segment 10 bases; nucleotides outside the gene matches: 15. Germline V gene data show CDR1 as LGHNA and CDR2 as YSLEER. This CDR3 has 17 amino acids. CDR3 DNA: TGCGCCAGCAGCCAAGATCTTGCGACAGGGGCTCAGGGCGCGCAGTATTTT. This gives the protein CASSQDLATGAQGAQYF.

The chain's CDR3 is CASSRYSGGDATNEKLFF. As DNA, the CDR3 is TGTGCCAGCAGTCGTTATTCGGGGGGGGATGCAACTAATGAAAAACTGTTTTTT. V and J are TRBV4-2 and TRBJ1-4; maybe TRBD1 (5 bases). Per germline, CDR1 LGHNA and CDR2 YNFKEQ. Trimming took off 6 bases at V and 0 bases at J, with 20 bases between the two ends. This CDR3 region has 18 residues.

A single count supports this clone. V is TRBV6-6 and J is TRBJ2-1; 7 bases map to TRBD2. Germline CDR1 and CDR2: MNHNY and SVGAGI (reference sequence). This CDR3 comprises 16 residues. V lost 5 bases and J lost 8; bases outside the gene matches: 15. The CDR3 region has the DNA TGTGCCAGCAGTACCTTGGGGCGGGAGCTGGGGGATGAGCAGTTCTTC. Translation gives CASSTLGRELGDEQFF.

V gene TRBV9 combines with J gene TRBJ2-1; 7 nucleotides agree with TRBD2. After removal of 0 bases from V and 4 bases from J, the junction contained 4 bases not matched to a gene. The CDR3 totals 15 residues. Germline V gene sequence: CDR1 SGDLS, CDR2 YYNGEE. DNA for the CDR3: TGTGCCAGCAGCGTAGTAGCGGGTCTGTACAATGAGCAGTTCTTC. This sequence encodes CASSVVAGLYNEQFF.

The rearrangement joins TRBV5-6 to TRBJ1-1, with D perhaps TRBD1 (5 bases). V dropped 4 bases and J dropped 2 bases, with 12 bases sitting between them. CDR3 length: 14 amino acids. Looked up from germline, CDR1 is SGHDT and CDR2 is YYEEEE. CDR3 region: CASSEGAVNTEAFF. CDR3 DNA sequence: TGTGCCAGCAGCGAAGGGGCAGTCAACACTGAAGCTTTCTTT.

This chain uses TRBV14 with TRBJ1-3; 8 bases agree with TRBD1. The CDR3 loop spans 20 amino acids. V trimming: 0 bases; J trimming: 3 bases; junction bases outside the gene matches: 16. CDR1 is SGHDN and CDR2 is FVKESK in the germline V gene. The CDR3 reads CASSQDGLWTGHRGGNTIYF. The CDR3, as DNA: TGTGCCAGCAGCCAAGATGGGTTATGGACAGGGCATCGAGGTGGAAACACCATATATTTT.

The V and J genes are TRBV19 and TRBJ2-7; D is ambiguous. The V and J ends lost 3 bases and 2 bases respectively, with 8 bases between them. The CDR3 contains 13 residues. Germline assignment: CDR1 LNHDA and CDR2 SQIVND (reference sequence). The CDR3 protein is CASSITITYEQYF. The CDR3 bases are TGTGCCAGTAGTATTACTATCACCTACGAGCAGTACTTC. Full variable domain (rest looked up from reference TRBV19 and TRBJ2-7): DGGITQSPKYLFRKEGQNVTLSCEQNLNHDAMYWYRQDPGQGLRLIYYSQIVNDFQKGDIAEGYSVSREKKESFPLTVTSAQKNPTAFYLCASSITITYEQYFGPGTRLTVT.

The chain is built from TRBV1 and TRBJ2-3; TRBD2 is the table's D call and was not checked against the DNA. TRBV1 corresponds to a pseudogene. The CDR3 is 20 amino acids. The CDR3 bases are TGCACCAGCAGCCACCTAGCCGGGACTAGCGGGGGGGGTTGCACAGATACGCAGTATTTT. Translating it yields CTSSHLAGTSGGGCTDTQYF.

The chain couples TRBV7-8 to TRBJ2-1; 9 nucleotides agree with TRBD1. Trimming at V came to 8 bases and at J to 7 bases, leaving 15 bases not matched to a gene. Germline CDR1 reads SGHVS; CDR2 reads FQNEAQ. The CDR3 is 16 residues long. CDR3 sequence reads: CASAGPFRTGENEQFF. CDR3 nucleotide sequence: TGTGCCAGCGCTGGACCCTTTCGGACAGGGGAGAATGAGCAGTTCTTC.

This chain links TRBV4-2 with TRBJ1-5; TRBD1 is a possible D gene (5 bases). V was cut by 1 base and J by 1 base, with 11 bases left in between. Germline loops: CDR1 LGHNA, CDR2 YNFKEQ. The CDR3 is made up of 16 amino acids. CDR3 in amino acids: CASSQVAGQSNQPQHF. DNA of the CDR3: TGTGCCAGCAGCCAAGTAGCAGGGCAGAGCAATCAGCCCCAGCATTTT.

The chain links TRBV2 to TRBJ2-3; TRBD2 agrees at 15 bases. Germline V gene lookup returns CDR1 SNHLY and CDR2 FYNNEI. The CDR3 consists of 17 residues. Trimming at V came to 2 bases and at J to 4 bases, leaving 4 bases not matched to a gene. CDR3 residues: CASSEQGLAGGADTQYF. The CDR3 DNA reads TGTGCCAGCAGTGAACAGGGACTAGCGGGGGGTGCAGATACGCAGTATTTT.

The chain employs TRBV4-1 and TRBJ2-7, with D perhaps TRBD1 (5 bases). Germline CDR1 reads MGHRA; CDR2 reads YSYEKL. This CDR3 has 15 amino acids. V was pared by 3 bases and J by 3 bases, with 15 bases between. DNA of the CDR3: TGCGCCAGCAGCCAGACAGAAGACGCGGACTACGAGCAGTACTTC. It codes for CASSQTEDADYEQYF.

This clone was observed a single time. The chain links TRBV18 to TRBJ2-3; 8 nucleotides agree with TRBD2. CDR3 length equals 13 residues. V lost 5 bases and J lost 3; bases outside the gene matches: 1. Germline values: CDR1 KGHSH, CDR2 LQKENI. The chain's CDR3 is CASSGGGTDTQYF. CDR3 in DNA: TGTGCCAGCTCAGGCGGGGGGACAGATACGCAGTATTTT.

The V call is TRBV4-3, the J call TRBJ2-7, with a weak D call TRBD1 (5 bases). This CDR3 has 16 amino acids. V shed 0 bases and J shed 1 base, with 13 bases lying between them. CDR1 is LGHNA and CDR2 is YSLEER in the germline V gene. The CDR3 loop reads CASSQDRGSVSYEQYF. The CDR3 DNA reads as TGCGCCAGCAGCCAAGATAGGGGCTCCGTGTCCTACGAGCAGTACTTC.

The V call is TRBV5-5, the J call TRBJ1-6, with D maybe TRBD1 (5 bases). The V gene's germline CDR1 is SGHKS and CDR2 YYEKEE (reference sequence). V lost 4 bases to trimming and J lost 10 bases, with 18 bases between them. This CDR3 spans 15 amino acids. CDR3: CASSRVGGGQSPLHF. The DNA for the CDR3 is TGTGCCAGCAGCCGCGTGGGGGGAGGGCAGTCACCCCTCCACTTT.

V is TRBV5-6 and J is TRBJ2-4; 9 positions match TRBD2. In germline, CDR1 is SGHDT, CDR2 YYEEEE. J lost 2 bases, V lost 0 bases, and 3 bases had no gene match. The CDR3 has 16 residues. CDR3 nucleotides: TGTGCCAGCAGCTTGGCGGCGGGGGGGCCCAAAAACATTCAGTACTTC. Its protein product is CASSLAAGGPKNIQYF.

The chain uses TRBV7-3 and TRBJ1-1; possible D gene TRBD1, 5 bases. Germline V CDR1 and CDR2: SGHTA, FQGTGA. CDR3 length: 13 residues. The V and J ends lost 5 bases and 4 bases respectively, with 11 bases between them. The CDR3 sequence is CASSLGGGTEAFF. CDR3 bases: TGTGCCAGCAGCCTCGGGGGAGGCACTGAAGCTTTCTTT.

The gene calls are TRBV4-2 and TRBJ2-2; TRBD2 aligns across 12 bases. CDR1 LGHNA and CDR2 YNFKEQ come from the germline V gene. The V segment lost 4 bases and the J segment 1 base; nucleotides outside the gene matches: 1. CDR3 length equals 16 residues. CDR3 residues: CASSRGLAGNTGELFF. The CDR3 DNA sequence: TGTGCCAGCAGCCGGGGACTAGCGGGGAACACCGGGGAGCTGTTTTTT.

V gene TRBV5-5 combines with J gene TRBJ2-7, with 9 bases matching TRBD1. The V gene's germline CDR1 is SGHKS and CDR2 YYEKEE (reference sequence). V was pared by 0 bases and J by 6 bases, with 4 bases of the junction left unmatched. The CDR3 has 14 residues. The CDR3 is CASSLVPDRGEQYF. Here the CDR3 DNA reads TGTGCCAGCAGCTTGGTTCCGGACAGGGGCGAGCAGTACTTC.

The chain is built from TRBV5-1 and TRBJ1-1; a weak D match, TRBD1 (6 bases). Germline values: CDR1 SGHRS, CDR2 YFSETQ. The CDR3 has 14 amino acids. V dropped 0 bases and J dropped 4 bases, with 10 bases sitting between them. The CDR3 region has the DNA TGCGCCAGCAGCTTGGGCCAGGGGACCACTGAAGCTTTCTTT. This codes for CASSLGQGTTEAFF.

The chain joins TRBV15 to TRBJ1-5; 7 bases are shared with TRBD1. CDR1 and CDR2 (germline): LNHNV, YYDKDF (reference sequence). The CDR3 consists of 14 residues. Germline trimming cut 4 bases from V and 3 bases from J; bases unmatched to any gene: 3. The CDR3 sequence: CATSMDRFNQPQHF. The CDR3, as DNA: TGTGCCACCAGCATGGACAGGTTCAATCAGCCCCAGCATTTT. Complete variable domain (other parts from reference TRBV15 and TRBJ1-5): DAMVIQNPRYQVTQFGKPVTLSCSQTLNHNVMYWYQQKSSQAPKLLFHYYDKDFNNEADTPDNFQSRRPNTSFCFLDIRSPGLGDTAMYLCATSMDRFNQPQHFGDGTRLSIL.